This T cell receptor beta chain derives from a study of cytomegalovirus exposure and HLA in healthy donors. PCR amplification relied on 60 Vbeta primers (plus 13 Jbeta primers). Data came from immunoSEQ multiplex PCR; TCRdb stores just in-frame clones and leaves some out. The sample has roughly 230,000 clones, about nine tenths seen once. The CDR3 is 17 amino acids. Germline CDR1 is MGHRA and CDR2 is YSYEKL. V was pared by 0 bases and J by 3 bases, with 7 bases of the junction left unmatched. The chain carries TRBV4-1 and TRBJ2-4, with 8 bases that match TRBD2. The source material was PBMCs. The TCR originated in a girl aged 2-10 years in good health and CMV-seronegative. DNA for the CDR3: TGCGCCAGCAGCCAAGACGGGGGAGCGGGGGTCAAAAACATTCAGTACTTC. It translates to CASSQDGGAGVKNIQYF.